A single sample gave rise to the 29 T cell receptor beta chains below, sequenced in a study of control samples from healthy donors and cancer patients. Sequencing used immunoSEQ multiplex PCR; TCRdb keeps in-frame clones, though not all of them. Here the sample spans 65,000 to 100,000 clones, 87% being singletons. The sample comprised blood. The receptors come from a man aged 50 or older in good health.

V is TRBV30 and J is TRBJ1-3; D perhaps matches TRBD1 (5 bases). Germline CDR1 and CDR2: GTSNPN and SVGIG (reference sequence). There are 14 residues in the CDR3. Trimming shortened V by 4 bases and J by 8 bases, and 18 bases separated the two germline ends. The CDR3 reads CAWTDPAMGHTIYF. The CDR3 coding sequence is TGTGCCTGGACCGACCCGGCCATGGGACACACCATATATTTT.

The chain combines TRBV7-9 with TRBJ1-4, with a tentative D call TRBD1 (5 bases). V lost 6 bases, J lost 2 bases, and 10 bases lay in between. The CDR3 loop spans 14 amino acids. Germline assignment: CDR1 SEHNR and CDR2 FQNEAQ (reference sequence). The CDR3 DNA is TGTGCCAGCAGTACGGGACGGACTAATGAAAAACTGTTTTTT. Amino acid sequence: CASSTGRTNEKLFF.

The table lists this clone with a few counts. The CDR3: CASSLWPGGYNEQFF. DNA for the CDR3: TGTGCCAGCAGCTTATGGCCAGGGGGCTACAATGAGCAGTTCTTC. The chain has TRBV7-2 and TRBJ2-1, with 7 bases aligning to TRBD1. The J segment lost 3 bases and the V segment lost 2 bases, leaving 4 bases of the junction unmatched. The CDR3 covers 15 residues. Germline CDR1 and CDR2: SGHTA and FQGNSA.

This chain uses TRBV6-2 or TRBV6-3 with TRBJ1-5; no reliable D call. The CDR3 extends over 14 amino acids. The germline V gene encodes CDR1 MNHEY and CDR2 SVGEGT. The V end lost 2 bases, the J end lost 3 bases, and 8 bases lay between the germline ends. The CDR3 is CASSYGLPNQPQHF. In DNA, the CDR3 is TGTGCCAGCAGTTACGGCCTTCCCAATCAGCCCCAGCATTTT.

The CDR3 is CAIAGTSGTEGTGELFF. DNA of the CDR3: TGTGCCATCGCCGGGACTAGCGGAACAGAGGGAACCGGGGAGCTGTTTTTT. The V and J genes are TRBV10-3 and TRBJ2-2, with 11 bases lining up with TRBD2. V was pared by 8 bases and J by 5 bases, with 13 bases of the junction left unmatched. CDR3 length: 17 amino acids. CDR1 ENHRY and CDR2 SYGVKD come from the germline V gene.

This chain links TRBV10-3 with TRBJ1-1; D not certain. From germline, CDR1 is ENHRY and CDR2 SYGVKD. CDR3 length: 14 residues. V lost 2 bases and J 1 base, leaving 8 bases between the germline ends. The CDR3 bases are TGTGCCATCAGTGAGACCATAAAGAACACTGAAGCTTTCTTT. Amino acid sequence: CAISETIKNTEAFF.

Comment on this clone: The same CDR3 can be traced to other DNA sequences in this sample. The J gene is TRBJ2-3, the V gene TRBV7-3, with 11 bases that match TRBD2. With V trimmed by 5 bases and J by 0 bases, 4 bases remained unmatched. The CDR3 covers 16 residues. CDR1 and CDR2 (germline): SGHTA, FQGTGA. CDR3 region: CASSPGLAGSTDTQYF. CDR3 in DNA: TGTGCCAGCAGCCCCGGACTAGCGGGTAGCACAGATACGCAGTATTTT.

CDR3 loop: CASSIGDRDVDTQYF. DNA of the CDR3: TGTGCCAGTAGTATTGGAGACAGGGACGTAGATACGCAGTATTTT. The chain joins TRBV19 to TRBJ2-3, with 7 bases matching TRBD1. The CDR3 contains 15 residues. The V segment lost 3 bases and the J segment 5 bases; nucleotides outside the gene matches: 8. Germline V gene sequence: CDR1 LNHDA, CDR2 SQIVND (reference sequence).

This clone was seen a handful of times. The chain combines TRBV7-2 with TRBJ2-5; TRBD1 aligns across 10 bases. Germline values: CDR1 SGHTA, CDR2 FQGNSA. Trimming at V came to 4 bases and at J to 4 bases, leaving 6 bases not matched to a gene. CDR3 length: 15 amino acids. The CDR3 here is CASSWAGTGVETQYF. The DNA for the CDR3 is TGTGCCAGCAGCTGGGCCGGGACAGGGGTAGAGACCCAGTACTTC.

The V and J genes are TRBV10-3 and TRBJ1-5; no firm D call. The germline CDR1 and CDR2 sequences are ENHRY and SYGVKD. This CDR3 comprises 12 residues. V was clipped by 2 bases and J by 7 bases, with 6 bases between them. CDR3 residues: CAISEAEQPQHF. CDR3 in DNA: TGTGCCATCAGTGAGGCCGAACAGCCCCAGCATTTT.

A single count supports this clone. The genes are TRBV7-2 and TRBJ2-1; TRBD2 aligns across 8 bases. V was clipped by 5 bases and J by 0 bases; unmatched bases: 3. Germline loops: CDR1 SGHTA, CDR2 FQGNSA. This CDR3 spans 15 amino acids. CDR3 sequence reads: CASSPGGSSYNEQFF. CDR3 in DNA: TGTGCCAGCAGCCCGGGGGGGTCCTCCTACAATGAGCAGTTCTTC.

V is TRBV29-1 and J is TRBJ2-7; weak D call: TRBD1 (6 bases). CDR1 and CDR2 (germline): SQVTM, ANQGSEA. Trimming left V 7 bases short and J 0 bases short, with 7 bases between. CDR3 length equals 11 residues. CDR3 sequence: CSGTVSYEQYF. Here the CDR3 DNA reads TGCAGCGGGACAGTCTCCTACGAGCAGTACTTC.

CDR3 coding DNA: TGTGCCAGCAGCCCAGGGGTAGAAGAAAAACTGTTTTTT. As protein: CASSPGVEEKLFF. The rearrangement links TRBV11-3 to TRBJ1-4; D might be TRBD1 (6 bases). The CDR3 contains 13 residues. V was clipped by 5 bases and J by 8 bases, with 12 bases between them. In germline, CDR1 is SGHNT, CDR2 YENEEA.

The chain recombines TRBV11-3 with TRBJ2-5; 9 bases fit TRBD2. The CDR3 consists of 15 residues. The ends lost 0 bases at V and 1 base at J; junction bases unmatched: 0. Germline CDR1 is SGHNT and CDR2 is YENEEA. As DNA, the CDR3 is TGTGCCAGCAGCTTAGAGACTAGCGGCCAAGAGACCCAGTACTTC. Its protein product is CASSLETSGQETQYF.

The chain links TRBV6-6 to TRBJ1-4, with D possibly matching TRBD1 (6 bases). The CDR3 has 12 residues. Germline V lookup: CDR1 MNHNY, CDR2 SVGAGI (reference sequence). V dropped 8 bases and J dropped 5 bases, with 9 bases sitting between them. In nucleotides, the CDR3 is TGTGCCAGCTCAAGGGGGAATGAAAAACTGTTTTTT. Translation gives CASSRGNEKLFF.

The rearrangement links TRBV19 to TRBJ2-5; 11 bases are a match to TRBD2. Germline trimming cut 6 bases from V and 1 base from J; bases unmatched to any gene: 4. The CDR3 runs to 15 residues. From germline, CDR1 is LNHDA and CDR2 SQIVND (reference sequence). The DNA of the CDR3 is TGTGCCAGTAGAGCTAGCGGGGGGTTCCAAGAGACCCAGTACTTC. Translating it yields CASRASGGFQETQYF.

By sample share, this clone is medium-sized. The chain joins TRBV5-1 to TRBJ1-6, with TRBD1 matching 11 bases. V lost 1 base and J lost 9; bases outside the gene matches: 3. The length of the CDR3 is 15 residues. Germline CDR1 reads SGHRS; CDR2 reads YFSETQ. The CDR3 is CASSLLGQGVSPLHF. In nucleotides, the CDR3 is TGCGCCAGCAGCTTGCTGGGACAGGGGGTTTCACCCCTCCACTTT.

The chain uses TRBV23-1 and TRBJ1-1; 8 nucleotides match TRBD1. TRBV23-1 is designated an ORF whose function remains uncertain. The CDR3 loop spans 14 amino acids. V lost 4 bases and J lost 5; bases outside the gene matches: 6. CDR3 region: CASSPRQGRTEAFF. For the CDR3, the DNA is TGCGCCAGCAGTCCCCGACAGGGGCGGACTGAAGCTTTCTTT.

This chain links TRBV13 with TRBJ2-4; the match to TRBD2 covers 10 bases. CDR3 size: 15 residues. After removal of 5 bases from V and 7 bases from J, the junction contained 8 bases not matched to a gene. In germline, CDR1 is PRHDT, CDR2 FYEKMQ (reference sequence). Here the CDR3 reads CASSNSGREGNIQYF. In DNA form, the CDR3 reads TGTGCCAGCAGCAACAGCGGGAGGGAGGGGAACATTCAGTACTTC.

The chain employs TRBV30 and TRBJ1-5, with D tentatively TRBD1 (5 bases). Deletions cut 1 base from V and 6 bases from J, with 16 bases between. Per the germline V gene, CDR1 is GTSNPN and CDR2 is SVGIG (reference sequence). This CDR3 contains 15 residues. The CDR3 loop reads CAWSAPGRVGQPQHF. The CDR3 DNA reads as TGTGCCTGGAGTGCTCCAGGGCGGGTCGGTCAGCCCCAGCATTTT.

The chain has TRBV5-5 and TRBJ2-1; TRBD2 is a possible D gene (5 bases). The V end lost 0 bases, the J end lost 9 bases, and 13 bases lay between the germline ends. CDR1 and CDR2 from the germline V gene are SGHKS and YYEKEE (reference sequence). CDR3 length equals 14 residues. In DNA, the CDR3 is TGTGCCAGCAGCTTGGCCGGTGGGCGGGCTGAGCAGTTCTTC. It is translated as CASSLAGGRAEQFF. Drawing the rest from reference TRBV5-5 and TRBJ2-1, the complete variable domain is DAGVTQSPTHLIKTRGQQVTLRCSPISGHKSVSWYQQVLGQGPQFIFQYYEKEERGRGNFPDRFSARQFPNYSSELNVNALLLGDSALYLCASSLAGGRAEQFFGPGTRLTVL.

This sequence joins TRBV11-2 and TRBJ1-1; no clear D. Germline values: CDR1 SGHAT, CDR2 FQNNGV. There are 11 residues in the CDR3. Trimming took off 5 bases at V and 11 bases at J, with 12 bases between the two ends. This chain's CDR3 is CASSESRVAFF. For the CDR3, the DNA is TGTGCCAGCAGCGAGTCCCGCGTGGCTTTCTTT.

The V and J genes are TRBV19 and TRBJ1-2; D gene ambiguous. This CDR3 is built from 14 residues. V was shortened by 6 bases and J by 1 base, with 12 bases between the two germline ends. Per the germline V gene, CDR1 is LNHDA and CDR2 is SQIVND (reference sequence). The CDR3 DNA follows: TGTGCCAGTAGAAAGGGCTTTGGTAACTATGGCTACACCTTC. Amino acids: CASRKGFGNYGYTF.

The chain has TRBV7-2 and TRBJ1-2; D not resolved. Per germline, CDR1 SGHTA and CDR2 FQGNSA. Trimming shortened V by 2 bases and J by 8 bases, and 9 bases separated the two germline ends. The CDR3 is 12 amino acids. The CDR3 sequence is CASSLSLGGYTF. CDR3 nucleotides: TGTGCCAGCAGCTTATCTCTCGGAGGCTACACCTTC. The full variable domain, with the rest looked up from reference TRBV7-2 and TRBJ1-2, is GAGVSQSPSNKVTEKGKDVELRCDPISGHTALYWYRQSLGQGLEFLIYFQGNSAPDKSGLPSDRFSAERTGGSVSTLTIQRTQQEDSAVYLCASSLSLGGYTFGSGTRLTVV.

This chain joins TRBV6-1 and TRBJ1-2; D remains ambiguous. The germline V gene has CDR1 MNHNS and CDR2 SASEGT. The CDR3 sequence is 17 residues long. V dropped 4 bases and J dropped 0 bases, with 18 bases sitting between them. The CDR3: CASSASYYLTSNYGYTF. CDR3 sequence (DNA): TGTGCCAGCAGTGCCTCTTACTACCTGACCTCTAACTATGGCTACACCTTC.

The rearrangement joins TRBV2 to TRBJ1-2; D ambiguous. V was pared by 0 bases and J by 4 bases, with 9 bases between. The CDR3 is 14 residues long. Germline CDR1 reads SNHLY; CDR2 reads FYNNEI. The CDR3 coding sequence is TGTGCCAGCAGTGAAGCAAGGACGGTCTATGGCTACACCTTC. It yields the protein CASSEARTVYGYTF.

The rearrangement uses TRBV25-1 and TRBJ1-2, with D hard to call. In germline, CDR1 is MGHDK, CDR2 SYGVNS. The CDR3 extends over 17 amino acids. Trimming took 6 bases from V and 2 from J, leaving 22 bases between them. The CDR3 bases are TGTGCCAGCAGAAAACTGAAACTCCAAGCTTGCAACTATGGCTACACCTTC. Encoded protein: CASRKLKLQACNYGYTF.

The chain has TRBV6-5 and TRBJ2-3; D ambiguous. The CDR3 is 13 residues long. Trimming took off 6 bases at V and 3 bases at J, with 10 bases between the two ends. The V gene's germline CDR1 is MNHEY and CDR2 SVGAGI. The CDR3 loop is CASRFDPTDTQYF. In DNA form, the CDR3 reads TGTGCCAGCAGATTTGACCCGACAGATACGCAGTATTTT.

This clone was detected only a few times. The V call is TRBV3-1 (or the pseudogene TRBV3-2), the J call TRBJ2-5; possible D gene TRBD1, 6 bases. Germline lookup yields CDR1 LGHDT and CDR2 YNNKEL (reference sequence). This CDR3 spans 14 amino acids. Trimming left V 3 bases short and J 5 bases short, with 13 bases between. CDR3 DNA: TGTGCCAGCAGCCAGGCCACAGGGAGTGAGACCCAGTACTTC. It yields the protein CASSQATGSETQYF.